This TCR beta chain was recorded in a study of technical replicates of blood from a handful of donors. The data were produced by immunoSEQ multiplex PCR, yet TCRdb's version contains in-frame clones alone and is incomplete. This table has 14,000 or so clones, approximately 86% appearing once. This CDR3 has 14 amino acids. Per germline, CDR1 GTSNPN and CDR2 SVGIG (reference sequence). This clone was recorded once. The junction and the germline gene differ at one end; a read error may be behind it. The J gene is TRBJ2-4, the V gene TRBV30; tentative D call: TRBD2 (6 bases). Sequenced material: PBMCs. This clonotype originated in a human donor in good health. The DNA of the CDR3 is TGTGCCTGGAGTGTAGGAGGGCCAGTGACTATCTTAGGCTTC. This sequence encodes CAWSVGGPVTILGF.